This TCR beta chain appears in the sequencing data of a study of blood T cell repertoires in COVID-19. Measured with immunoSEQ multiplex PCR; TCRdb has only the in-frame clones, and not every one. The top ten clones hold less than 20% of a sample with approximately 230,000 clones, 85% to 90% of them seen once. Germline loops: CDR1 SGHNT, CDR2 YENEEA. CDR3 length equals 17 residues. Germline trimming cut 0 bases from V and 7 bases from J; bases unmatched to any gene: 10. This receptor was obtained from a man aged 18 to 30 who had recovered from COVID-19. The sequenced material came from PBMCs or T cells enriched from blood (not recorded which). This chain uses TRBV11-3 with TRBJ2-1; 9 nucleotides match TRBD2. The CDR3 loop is CASSLDGVASGINEQFF. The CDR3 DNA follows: TGTGCCAGCAGCTTAGATGGGGTGGCTAGCGGGATAAATGAGCAGTTCTTC.